This TCR beta chain was retrieved from a study of cytomegalovirus exposure and HLA in healthy donors. Study-wide results and limits: Across HLA loci, a later analysis found differing TCR association rates, with DRB1 most and HLA-C fewest. In an earlier analysis, most TCR beta V segments were productive about 87% or about 30% of the time. HLA allele associations emerged for around 15,000 TCR beta sequences in a later analysis, at 0.05 false discovery rate.

60 Vbeta and 13 Jbeta primers were used in PCR. The protocol was immunoSEQ multiplex PCR, while the TCRdb copy is restricted to in-frame clones and leaves out a portion. Of 200,000 to 250,000 clones in the sample, about three quarters are singletons; the top ten hold about 0.47%. Remarks on this clone: Its antigen remains unknown.

The source material was PBMCs. The sequence came from a boy younger than 18 in good health and CMV-seronegative.

CDR3: CSAGGCGYTF. The CDR3 nucleotides read TGCAGTGCTGGGGGGTGCGGCTACACCTTC. The rearrangement links TRBV20-1 to TRBJ1-2; TRBD1 might be the D (5 bases). The V gene's germline CDR1 is DFQATT and CDR2 SNEGSKA (reference sequence). With 5 bases removed from V and 8 bases from J, the gap between germline ends came to 9 bases. The CDR3 is 10 residues long.